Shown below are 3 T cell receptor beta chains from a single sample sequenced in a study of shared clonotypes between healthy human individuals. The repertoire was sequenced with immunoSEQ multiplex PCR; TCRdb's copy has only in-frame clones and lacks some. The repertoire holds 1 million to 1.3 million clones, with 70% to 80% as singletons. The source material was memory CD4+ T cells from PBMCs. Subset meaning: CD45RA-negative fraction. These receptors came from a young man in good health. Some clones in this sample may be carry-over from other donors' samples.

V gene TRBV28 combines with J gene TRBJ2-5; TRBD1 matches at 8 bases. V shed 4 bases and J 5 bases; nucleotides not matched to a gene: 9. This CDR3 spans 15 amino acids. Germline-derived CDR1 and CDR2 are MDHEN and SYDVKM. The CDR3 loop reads CASSYQGAGRETQYF. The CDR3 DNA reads TGTGCCAGCAGTTATCAGGGGGCGGGGAGGGAGACCCAGTACTTC.

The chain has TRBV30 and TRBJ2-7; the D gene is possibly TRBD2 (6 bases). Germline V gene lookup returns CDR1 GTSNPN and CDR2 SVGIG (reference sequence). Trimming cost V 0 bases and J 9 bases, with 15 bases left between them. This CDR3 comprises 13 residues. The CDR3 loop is CAWSVLAHVPQYF. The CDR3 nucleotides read TGTGCCTGGAGTGTACTAGCCCATGTGCCGCAGTACTTC.

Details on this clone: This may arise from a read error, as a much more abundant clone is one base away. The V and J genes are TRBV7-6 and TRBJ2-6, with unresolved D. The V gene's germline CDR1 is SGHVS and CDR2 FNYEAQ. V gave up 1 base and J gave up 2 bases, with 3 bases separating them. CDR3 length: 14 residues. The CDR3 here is CASSLDTGANVLTF. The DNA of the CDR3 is TGTGCCAGCAGCTTAGATACTGGGGCCAACGTCCTGACTTTC.